This T cell receptor (beta chain) originates from a study of CD8 T cells in Susac syndrome. With V trimmed by 6 bases and J by 9 bases, 11 bases remained unmatched. CDR1 DFQATT and CDR2 SNEGSKA come from the germline V gene (reference sequence). The CDR3 covers 13 residues. Reverse transcription used about 0.45 to 1 ug RNA and random hexamers. TCRdb re-called the immunoSEQ multiplex PCR reads through MiXCR, storing one row per CDR3 protein. The data hold roughly 140,000 distinct CDR3 sequences, with approximately 96% observed a single time. Under recently defined diagnostic criteria, the patients with Susac syndrome qualified as having definite or probable disease. Bulk CD8+ and CD4+ cells came from magnetic negative isolation; CD8+ TEMRA by FACS.

Sequencing was performed on CD4+ T cells from PBMCs. This chain joins TRBV20-1 and TRBJ2-1; 7 bases match TRBD2. The clonotype was recovered from a human donor with Susac syndrome. The CDR3 DNA sequence: TGCAGTGCCAACCAATATAGCGGGCGTGAGCAGTTCTTC. It encodes CSANQYSGREQFF.